This T cell receptor beta chain was documented in a study of shared clonotypes between healthy human individuals. Original handling: ImmunoSEQ output held junction-only sequences without quality scores, so filtering differed. Generated by immunoSEQ multiplex PCR, the TCRdb table keeps only in-frame clones and is missing some. V and J calls and clone size are copied from that table; D and trimming were computed from the DNA. This sample has 2 million to 2.5 million clones; under 97% occur once, and the top ten carry 0.1% to 0.15%. Study results and caveats: When compared with the clonotypes that were shared by all four sorted-subset donors, the non-shared clonotypes turned out to have lower generation probabilities. In having few donors, the study represented limited genetic and exposure-history diversity. Naive CD4 clonotype sharing across a few donors was around 5%.

In the case of this clone: Its antigen remains unknown.

Sample: naive CD4+ T cells sorted from blood. The subset is: CD45RA+ positively selected. The TCR sequence derives from a young man in good health.

The CDR3 reads CASSQSQVYTGELFF. The CDR3, as DNA: TGTGCCAGCAGCCAATCACAGGTGTACACCGGGGAGCTGTTTTTT. The chain has TRBV14 and TRBJ2-2; D might be TRBD1 (5 bases). The CDR3 consists of 15 residues. The germline V gene encodes CDR1 SGHDN and CDR2 FVKESK. The germline V and J ends were trimmed by 2 bases and 3 bases, with 10 bases remaining between them.